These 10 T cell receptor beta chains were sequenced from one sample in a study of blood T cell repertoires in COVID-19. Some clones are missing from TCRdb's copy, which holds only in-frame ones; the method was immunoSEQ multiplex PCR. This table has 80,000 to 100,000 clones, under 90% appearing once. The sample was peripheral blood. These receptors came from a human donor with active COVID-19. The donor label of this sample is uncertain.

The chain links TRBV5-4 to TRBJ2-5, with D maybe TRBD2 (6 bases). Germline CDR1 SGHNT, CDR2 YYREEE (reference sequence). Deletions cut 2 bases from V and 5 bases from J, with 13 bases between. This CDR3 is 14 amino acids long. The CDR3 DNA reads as TGTGCCAGCAGCTTTGCGGGGCCCCGGGAGACCCAGTACTTC. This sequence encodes CASSFAGPRETQYF.

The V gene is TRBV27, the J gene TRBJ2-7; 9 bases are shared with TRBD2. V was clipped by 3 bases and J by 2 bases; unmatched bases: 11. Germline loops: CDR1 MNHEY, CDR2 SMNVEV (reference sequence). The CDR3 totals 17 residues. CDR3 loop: CASSLLLAGMGAYEQYF. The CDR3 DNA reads TGTGCCAGCAGTTTGTTGCTAGCGGGGATGGGGGCCTACGAGCAGTACTTC.

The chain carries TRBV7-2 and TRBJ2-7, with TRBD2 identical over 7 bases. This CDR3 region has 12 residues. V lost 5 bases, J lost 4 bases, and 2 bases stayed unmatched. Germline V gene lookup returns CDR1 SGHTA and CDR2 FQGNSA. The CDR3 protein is CASSAGGYEQYF. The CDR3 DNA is TGTGCCAGCAGCGCCGGGGGGTACGAGCAGTACTTC.

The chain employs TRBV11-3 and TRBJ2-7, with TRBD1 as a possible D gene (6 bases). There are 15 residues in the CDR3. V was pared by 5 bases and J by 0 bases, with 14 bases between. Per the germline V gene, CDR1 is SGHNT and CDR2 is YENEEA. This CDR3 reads CASSLNRDTSYEQYF. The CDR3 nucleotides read TGTGCCAGCAGCCTCAACCGGGACACCTCCTACGAGCAGTACTTC.

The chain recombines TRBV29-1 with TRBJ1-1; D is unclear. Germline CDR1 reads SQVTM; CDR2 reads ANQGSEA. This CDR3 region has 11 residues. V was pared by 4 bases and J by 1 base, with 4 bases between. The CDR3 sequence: CSVVRNTEAFF. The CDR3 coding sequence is TGCAGCGTTGTCAGGAACACTGAAGCTTTCTTT.

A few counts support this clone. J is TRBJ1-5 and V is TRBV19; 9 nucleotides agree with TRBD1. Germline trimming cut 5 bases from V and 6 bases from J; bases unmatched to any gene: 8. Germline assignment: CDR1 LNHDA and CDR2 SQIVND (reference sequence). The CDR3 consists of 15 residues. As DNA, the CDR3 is TGTGCCAGTAGTGCCACAGGGGGCTGGGGTCAGCCCCAGCATTTT. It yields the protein CASSATGGWGQPQHF.

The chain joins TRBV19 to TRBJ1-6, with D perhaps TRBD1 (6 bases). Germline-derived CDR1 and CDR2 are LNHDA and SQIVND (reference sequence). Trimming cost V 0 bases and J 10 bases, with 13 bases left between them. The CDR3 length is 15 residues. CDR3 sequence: CASSIEGGGGSPLHF. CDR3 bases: TGTGCCAGTAGTATAGAAGGGGGTGGCGGCTCACCCCTCCACTTT.

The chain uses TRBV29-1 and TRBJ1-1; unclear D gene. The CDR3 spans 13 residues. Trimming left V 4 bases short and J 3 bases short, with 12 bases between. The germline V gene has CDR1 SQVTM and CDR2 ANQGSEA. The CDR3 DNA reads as TGCAGCGTTGGGGAGGGTACGTACACTGAAGCTTTCTTT. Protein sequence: CSVGEGTYTEAFF.

CDR3 DNA: TGTGCCAGCAGCGACCGCGGACTAGCGGGTGACGAGCAGTACTTC. Its translation: CASSDRGLAGDEQYF. The rearrangement links TRBV2 to TRBJ2-7; 11 nucleotides match TRBD2. Germline-derived CDR1 and CDR2 are SNHLY and FYNNEI. Losses at the gene ends were 6 bases for V and 5 bases for J; bases not matched to a gene: 9. The CDR3 sequence is 15 residues long.

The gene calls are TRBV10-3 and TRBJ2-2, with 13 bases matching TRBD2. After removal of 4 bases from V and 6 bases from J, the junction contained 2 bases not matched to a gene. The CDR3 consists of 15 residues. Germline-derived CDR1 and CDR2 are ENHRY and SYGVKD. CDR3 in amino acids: CAISGLAGGPGELFF. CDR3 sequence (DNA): TGTGCCATCAGTGGACTAGCGGGGGGCCCCGGGGAGCTGTTTTTT.